The 31 T cell receptor beta chains below were found in one sample sequenced in a study of blood T cell repertoires in COVID-19 (TCRdb year 2020). Receptors were amplified or captured by the immunoSEQ multiplex PCR assay. TCRdb carries this immuneACCESS record with in-frame sequences only. Its versions omit some clonotypes, under half of them owing to an unresolved V gene in the studies checked, with the rest unexplained. The sample yields about 180,000 clones; 70% to 90% were counted once. The ten largest clones capture 2% to 3% of the sample. Sequenced sample: peripheral blood. The receptors derive from a man aged 35-49 years with active or convalescent COVID-19.

The rearrangement joins TRBV19 to TRBJ1-1; D is possibly TRBD1 (6 bases). The CDR3 runs 17 residues. V lost 4 bases to trimming and J lost 8 bases, with 26 bases between them. Germline CDR1 reads LNHDA; CDR2 reads SQIVND (reference sequence). The CDR3 DNA reads TGTGCCAGTAGTACGCCCAGACAGGTAGGGGACACTAACGAAGCTTTCTTT. Translating gives CASSTPRQVGDTNEAFF. Full variable domain (rest looked up from reference TRBV19 and TRBJ1-1): DGGITQSPKYLFRKEGQNVTLSCEQNLNHDAMYWYRQDPGQGLRLIYYSQIVNDFQKGDIAEGYSVSREKKESFPLTVTSAQKNPTAFYLCASSTPRQVGDTNEAFFGQGTRLTVV.

This chain joins TRBV5-4 and TRBJ1-3; possibly TRBD1 for D (6 bases). The CDR3 has 13 amino acids. The germline V gene encodes CDR1 SGHNT and CDR2 YYREEE (reference sequence). Trimming took off 7 bases at V and 0 bases at J, with 8 bases between the two ends. For the CDR3, the DNA is TGTGCCAGCGGGGGCACCTCTGGAAACACCATATATTTT. This translates into CASGGTSGNTIYF. Filled out from reference TRBV5-4 and TRBJ1-3, the complete variable domain reads ETGVTQSPTHLIKTRGQQVTLRCSSQSGHNTVSWYQQALGQGPQFIFQYYREEENGRGNFPPRFSGLQFPNYSSELNVNALELDDSALYLCASGGTSGNTIYFGEGSWLTVV.

V is TRBV5-5 and J is TRBJ1-6; D is ambiguous. The CDR3 runs to 16 residues. Trimming pared 2 bases from V and 0 bases from J, leaving 9 bases between. Germline CDR1 and CDR2: SGHKS and YYEKEE (reference sequence). CDR3 residues: CASSFRDSSYNSPLHF. CDR3 nucleotides: TGTGCCAGCAGCTTCCGGGATAGCTCCTATAATTCACCCCTCCACTTT.

CDR3 protein: CASGTGVNTEAFF. The CDR3 DNA follows: TGTGCCTCCGGCACAGGGGTGAACACTGAAGCTTTCTTT. V gene TRBV6-5 combines with J gene TRBJ1-1; TRBD1 matches at 7 bases. After removal of 11 bases from V and 0 bases from J, the junction contained 6 bases not matched to a gene. This CDR3 is built from 13 residues. Germline CDR1 reads MNHEY; CDR2 reads SVGAGI.

As DNA, the CDR3 is TGTGCCAGCAAAATTCTGGGAGCCTCTGGAAACACCATATATTTT. Its translation is CASKILGASGNTIYF. The J gene is TRBJ1-3, the V gene TRBV2; D remains unclear. V was pared by 7 bases and J by 0 bases, with 13 bases between. The V gene's germline CDR1 is SNHLY and CDR2 FYNNEI. The CDR3 has 15 amino acids.

The chain couples TRBV10-1 to TRBJ2-7; D is unclear. The CDR3 consists of 12 residues. Germline-derived CDR1 and CDR2 are WNHNN and SYGVQD (reference sequence). The germline V and J ends were trimmed by 3 bases and 3 bases, with 6 bases remaining between them. CDR3 sequence reads: CASSDSSYEQYF. The CDR3 DNA reads as TGCGCCAGCAGTGACTCCAGCTACGAGCAGTACTTC.

V is TRBV5-1 and J is TRBJ1-4, with D unresolved. V shed 3 bases and J shed 2 bases, with 5 bases lying between them. This CDR3 region has 13 residues. CDR1 SGHRS and CDR2 YFSETQ come from the germline V gene. CDR3 in amino acids: CASSWATNEKLFF. The CDR3 DNA sequence: TGCGCCAGCAGCTGGGCCACTAATGAAAAACTGTTTTTT.

Only one count was recorded for this clone. The chain joins TRBV6-9 to TRBJ1-1; D ambiguous. The length of the CDR3 is 15 residues. The V gene lost 4 bases and the J gene lost 1 base, with 13 bases spanning the gap. The germline V gene encodes CDR1 MNHGY and CDR2 SVAAGI. The CDR3 coding sequence is TGTGCCAGCAGTTTCATGAGTAGACAGAACACTGAAGCTTTCTTT. It translates to CASSFMSRQNTEAFF.

This clone occurred a few times. The chain employs TRBV19 and TRBJ1-1; 12 nucleotides match TRBD1. The CDR3 is 17 residues long. The ends lost 4 bases at V and 3 bases at J; junction bases unmatched: 9. Per the germline V gene, CDR1 is LNHDA and CDR2 is SQIVND (reference sequence). In DNA, the CDR3 is TGTGCCAGTAGTACCGGGACAGGGGGCAGGGTTTACACTGAAGCTTTCTTT. The encoded protein is CASSTGTGGRVYTEAFF.

The V and J genes are TRBV11-1 and TRBJ2-2; 8 bases match TRBD2. This CDR3 contains 15 residues. J gave up 4 bases and V 6 bases, and 7 bases lay outside the gene matches. Germline V gives CDR1 SGHAT, CDR2 FQDESV (reference sequence). CDR3 nucleotide sequence: TGTGCCAGCAGGGCGCGGGGGGCGCCCACCGGGGAGCTGTTTTTT. Its protein is CASRARGAPTGELFF.

The CDR3 reads CARGLGARETQYF. CDR3 nucleotide sequence: TGTGCCAGGGGACTGGGAGCCCGAGAGACCCAGTACTTC. V usage is TRBV2 and J usage is TRBJ2-5; D might be TRBD2 (6 bases). Germline assignment: CDR1 SNHLY and CDR2 FYNNEI. Trimming took off 9 bases at V and 4 bases at J, with 15 bases between the two ends. This CDR3 has 13 residues.

The rearrangement uses TRBV20-1 and TRBJ1-1; TRBD1 is a possible D gene (5 bases). CDR3 length equals 11 residues. V lost 3 bases to trimming and J lost 7 bases, with 9 bases between them. Germline-derived CDR1 and CDR2 are DFQATT and SNEGSKA (reference sequence). The CDR3 coding sequence is TGCAGTGCTAGGGGGCAAAATGAAGCTTTCTTT. It specifies CSARGQNEAFF.

The genes are TRBV3-1 (or the pseudogene TRBV3-2) and TRBJ2-3; 8 bases are a match to TRBD1. V trimming: 0 bases; J trimming: 8 bases; junction bases outside the gene matches: 10. The CDR3 extends over 16 amino acids. The germline CDR1 and CDR2 sequences are LGHDT and YNNKEL (reference sequence). In DNA form, the CDR3 reads TGTGCCAGCAGCCAAGACGGGGGACAGGCCTTTTCTACGCAGTATTTT. Translation gives CASSQDGGQAFSTQYF.

The chain joins TRBV30 to TRBJ1-6, with 7 bases aligning to TRBD1. This CDR3 has 15 amino acids. CDR1 is GTSNPN, CDR2 SVGIG, per germline (reference sequence). V was pared by 0 bases and J by 9 bases, with 8 bases of the junction left unmatched. The CDR3 DNA sequence: TGTGCCTGGAGTGTACAGAACAGGGGAGGTTCACCCCTCCACTTT. It yields the protein CAWSVQNRGGSPLHF.

The rearrangement links TRBV14 to TRBJ2-1; the D gene is possibly TRBD2 (5 bases). This CDR3 contains 13 residues. Germline V CDR1 and CDR2: SGHDN, FVKESK. The V end lost 4 bases, the J end lost 8 bases, and 12 bases lay between the germline ends. The CDR3 DNA reads as TGTGCCAGCAGCCCCCTCGGGGTGGATGAGCAGTTCTTC. Its translation: CASSPLGVDEQFF. The variable domain in full, completed from reference TRBV14 and TRBJ2-1, reads EAGVTQFPSHSVIEKGQTVTLRCDPISGHDNLYWYRRVMGKEIKFLLHFVKESKQDESGMPNNRFLAERTGGTYSTLKVQPAELEDSGVYFCASSPLGVDEQFFGPGTRLTVL.

The chain couples TRBV19 to TRBJ1-1; a possible D gene is TRBD1 (5 bases). The CDR3 runs 14 residues. The V gene's germline CDR1 is LNHDA and CDR2 SQIVND (reference sequence). Trimming removed 7 bases from V and 2 bases from J, with 14 bases in between. The DNA of the CDR3 is TGTGCCAGTACGGTGGGGGGAGAAAACACTGAAGCTTTCTTT. Encoded protein: CASTVGGENTEAFF.

The chain combines TRBV5-5 with TRBJ1-1; a possible D gene is TRBD1 (5 bases). This CDR3 is built from 13 residues. Looked up from germline, CDR1 is SGHKS and CDR2 is YYEKEE (reference sequence). Between the trimmed V and J ends, which lost 0 bases and 3 bases, there was a span of 6 bases. CDR3 amino acids: CASSLVGDTEAFF. CDR3 nucleotide sequence: TGTGCCAGCAGCTTGGTAGGGGACACTGAAGCTTTCTTT.

V usage is TRBV2 and J usage is TRBJ1-2; 7 nucleotides agree with TRBD1. Germline assignment: CDR1 SNHLY and CDR2 FYNNEI. The V gene end was trimmed by 8 bases and the J gene end by 4 bases; junction bases not matched to a gene: 4. The CDR3 covers 12 residues. For the CDR3, the DNA is TGTGCCAGCTGGAACAGGGGCTATGGCTACACCTTC. Its protein product is CASWNRGYGYTF.

This rearrangement joins TRBV3-1 (or the pseudogene TRBV3-2) to TRBJ2-1; 11 nucleotides line up with TRBD2. The CDR3 is 17 residues long. The J segment lost 2 bases and the V segment lost 0 bases, leaving 3 bases of the junction unmatched. Germline CDR1 is LGHDT and CDR2 is YNNKEL (reference sequence). The CDR3 DNA sequence: TGTGCCAGCAGCCAAGATTCTAGCGGGGGGACCTACAATGAGCAGTTCTTC. As protein: CASSQDSSGGTYNEQFF.

The chain is built from TRBV9 and TRBJ2-5, with 9 bases identical to TRBD1. Germline trimming cut 3 bases from V and 5 bases from J; bases unmatched to any gene: 8. The CDR3 is 15 amino acids. Germline-derived CDR1 and CDR2 are SGDLS and YYNGEE. CDR3 coding DNA: TGTGCCAGCAGCGCGGACAGGGGCTTGGGCGAGACCCAGTACTTC. Translated: CASSADRGLGETQYF.

J is TRBJ1-2 and V is TRBV5-1; D is uncertain. V was pared by 4 bases and J by 4 bases, with 14 bases between. Germline V lookup: CDR1 SGHRS, CDR2 YFSETQ. This CDR3 is 14 amino acids long. In DNA, the CDR3 is TGCGCCAGCAGCCCCGAATCTTTAGCCTATGGCTACACCTTC. Translating it yields CASSPESLAYGYTF.

The rearrangement links TRBV10-2 to TRBJ1-2; TRBD1 agrees at 10 bases. In germline, CDR1 is WSHSY, CDR2 SAAADI. The CDR3 consists of 14 residues. V was pared by 6 bases and J by 4 bases, with 5 bases of the junction left unmatched. This CDR3 is CASRGQGMGYGYTF. In DNA form, the CDR3 reads TGCGCCAGCAGGGGACAGGGGATGGGCTATGGCTACACCTTC.

This sequence joins TRBV7-2 and TRBJ1-1; maybe TRBD1 (6 bases). Germline loops: CDR1 SGHTA, CDR2 FQGNSA. The CDR3 runs 14 residues. The V end lost 7 bases, the J end lost 3 bases, and 15 bases lay between the germline ends. The CDR3 is CASTRGGWDTEAFF. In nucleotides, the CDR3 is TGTGCCAGCACCCGGGGGGGCTGGGACACTGAAGCTTTCTTT.

This chain links TRBV5-1 with TRBJ1-6, with unresolved D. CDR1 and CDR2 (germline): SGHRS, YFSETQ. The CDR3 has 13 residues. Between the trimmed V and J ends, which lost 1 base and 10 bases, there was a span of 9 bases. The CDR3: CASSLSDRSPLHF. Written as DNA, the CDR3 is TGCGCCAGCAGCTTGAGCGATAGGTCACCCCTCCACTTT.

The rearrangement links TRBV5-1 to TRBJ1-2; 7 nucleotides agree with TRBD1. The CDR3 runs to 13 residues. The ends lost 4 bases at V and 8 bases at J; junction bases unmatched: 8. The V gene's germline CDR1 is SGHRS and CDR2 YFSETQ. CDR3 amino acids: CASSADRRDGYTF. Here the CDR3 DNA reads TGCGCCAGCAGCGCGGACAGGAGGGACGGCTACACCTTC.

This chain uses TRBV3-1 (or the pseudogene TRBV3-2) with TRBJ2-3; maybe TRBD2 (7 bases). This CDR3 has 15 amino acids. Germline V gene data show CDR1 as LGHDT and CDR2 as YNNKEL (reference sequence). Trimming shortened V by 6 bases and J by 6 bases, and 19 bases separated the two germline ends. CDR3 in amino acids: CASRGGGARYDTQYF. DNA of the CDR3: TGTGCCAGCAGGGGAGGGGGGGCCCGCTACGATACGCAGTATTTT.

The V and J genes are TRBV12-3 or TRBV12-4 and TRBJ1-2; 8 bases map to TRBD1. This CDR3 is 13 amino acids long. V lost 6 bases to trimming and J lost 5 bases; unmatched junction nucleotides: 5. The CDR3 reads CASSHGQGYGYTF. CDR3 coding DNA: TGTGCCAGCAGCCATGGACAGGGTTATGGCTACACCTTC.

CDR3: CASSLTNGETQYF. As DNA, the CDR3 is TGTGCCAGCTCCCTCACAAATGGAGAGACCCAGTACTTC. The chain has TRBV18 and TRBJ2-5; D is unresolved. The length of the CDR3 is 13 residues. The germline V gene encodes CDR1 KGHSH and CDR2 LQKENI. V gave up 6 bases and J gave up 4 bases, with 12 bases separating them.

The chain is built from TRBV7-3 and TRBJ2-3; 9 bases fit TRBD2. CDR1 is SGHTA, CDR2 FQGTGA, per germline. There are 17 residues in the CDR3. J was trimmed by 2 bases and V by 5 bases; bases with no gene match: 11. CDR3 nucleotides: TGTGCCAGCAGCCCCATGGGGACTAGCCCTTCCACAGATACGCAGTATTTT. This translates into CASSPMGTSPSTDTQYF. Supplemented by reference TRBV7-3 and TRBJ2-3, the full variable domain reads GAGVSQTPSNKVTEKGKYVELRCDPISGHTALYWYRQSLGQGPEFLIYFQGTGAADDSGLPNDRFFAVRPEGSVSTLKIQRTERGDSAVYLCASSPMGTSPSTDTQYFGPGTRLTVL.

This clone was detected only a few times. V is TRBV19 and J is TRBJ1-5; 7 bases map to TRBD1. This CDR3 comprises 15 residues. The germline CDR1 and CDR2 sequences are LNHDA and SQIVND (reference sequence). V lost 1 base, J lost 4 bases, and 4 bases stayed unmatched. Written as DNA, the CDR3 is TGTGCCAGTAGTATAGGGGGGACAGATAATCAGCCCCAGCATTTT. Protein product: CASSIGGTDNQPQHF.

The chain uses TRBV5-1 and TRBJ1-1; TRBD1 matches at 7 bases. CDR1 is SGHRS and CDR2 is YFSETQ in the germline V gene. The CDR3 is 15 amino acids. After removal of 4 bases from V and 0 bases from J, the junction contained 6 bases not matched to a gene. Here the CDR3 reads CASSPGDSLNTEAFF. Written as DNA, the CDR3 is TGCGCCAGCAGCCCGGGGGACAGCTTGAACACTGAAGCTTTCTTT.